This TCR beta chain derives from a study of identical twins (dated by TCRdb to about 2016). The study in broad terms: The study deep-sequenced TCR alpha and beta repertoires from monozygotic twins, unrelated adults of various ages and cord blood to test whether fetal clonotypes persist. To rule out contamination, the twin experiments were replicated at different times with different library preparation protocols.

The table lists this clonotype with many counts. It lacks a known antigen. Base qualities are not at hand, and no much larger clone is one base apart. The library was made by 5' RACE. Sequencing relied on an Illumina HiSeq 2000. Template switching introduced a universal primer binding site; the final cDNA contained a unique molecular identifier, enabling accurate counting of TCR cDNA molecules. Specific primers in the conserved constant-segment region were used to synthesize first-strand cDNA for the TCR alpha and beta chains. To control for contamination, every cDNA library was double barcoded, receiving both a SMART-Mk sample barcode and Illumina barcodes. TruSeq adapter sequences and Illumina sample barcodes were added in two successive PCR steps. The TCR alpha and beta cDNA libraries were sequenced on the Illumina HiSeq platform using custom primers. Per the authors' processing: MiGEC was used to process raw reads and extract unique molecular identifiers, and MiXCR was used to find CDR3 positions. For each individual, recombination models were inferred using an EM algorithm with the repgenHMM and IGoR tools. The analysis of shared clonotypes was done with the tcR package in R, with sharing normalized by the product of cloneset sizes. To study raw recombination without the effects of thymic and clonal selection, out-of-frame nonproductive sequences were analyzed. TCRdb reprocessing: public reads trimmed at Q25 with fastp, clones called with MiXCR, in-frame beta chains kept. Records with the same CDR3 protein are collapsed into one entry carrying the most frequent genes and DNA. What appears here as the V and J calls and clone size reflects TCRdb's work, not the paper's. In this sample the table shows some 460,000 distinct CDR3 sequences, 11% to 15% of which occur a single time. The ten largest clones add up to 0.5% to 0.65% of the sample.

What the study reported, not specific to this receptor: Out-of-frame TCR alpha sequences shared between twins showed an excess of low generation-probability sequences compared with coincidental sharing between unrelated individuals. Abundant cord blood beta clonotypes had fewer insertions, young adult naive repertoires showed a similar but weaker trend, and memory repertoires showed no such trend. Out-of-frame TCR alpha sharing in monozygotic twins was systematically underestimated by recombination models, whereas sharing between unrelated individuals was in agreement with the recombination models. A weaker excess of twin sharing was found in beta out-of-frame sequences because the signal-to-noise ratio was lowered by fewer shared sequences. Zero-insertion analyses could be partly confounded by invariant T cells such as MAIT and iNKT, though diverse VJ usage argued against such confounding for most clonotypes. Because the same donors could not be followed over many years, the conclusions relied on cross-sectional statistical analysis.

From its cysteine to its phenylalanine, the CDR3 spans 11 amino acids. The only DNA kept is the CDR3, 33 bases in frame from the first base. Via the germline V gene, CDR1 is SQVTM and CDR2 ANQGSEA. V gives up 5 bases and J gives up 7 bases, and the segment between their germline ends measures 9 bases. Every donor was a healthy Caucasian. The twin cohort consisted of three pairs of female monozygotic twins, all aged about 18 to 29 years. Positive isolation kits from Invitrogen were used to isolate the CD4+ and CD8+ T cell populations. The sample was also linked to a second study, of yellow fever vaccine responses in identical twins. That second publication adds: The authors reported that the T cell response to vaccination in identical twins appeared partly convergent and partly personalized. In the study, vaccine-responding T cell clones were precisely tracked in identical twins.

Recombination linked TRBV29-1 to TRBJ2-4; the D gene assignment is ambiguous. The receptor was derived from a woman in her late teens or twenties in good health. Sequenced sample: CD4+ T cells sorted from blood. The CDR3 has the sequence CSVSDMNIQYF. Here is the DNA: TGCAGCGTTTCAGATATGAACATTCAGTACTTC.